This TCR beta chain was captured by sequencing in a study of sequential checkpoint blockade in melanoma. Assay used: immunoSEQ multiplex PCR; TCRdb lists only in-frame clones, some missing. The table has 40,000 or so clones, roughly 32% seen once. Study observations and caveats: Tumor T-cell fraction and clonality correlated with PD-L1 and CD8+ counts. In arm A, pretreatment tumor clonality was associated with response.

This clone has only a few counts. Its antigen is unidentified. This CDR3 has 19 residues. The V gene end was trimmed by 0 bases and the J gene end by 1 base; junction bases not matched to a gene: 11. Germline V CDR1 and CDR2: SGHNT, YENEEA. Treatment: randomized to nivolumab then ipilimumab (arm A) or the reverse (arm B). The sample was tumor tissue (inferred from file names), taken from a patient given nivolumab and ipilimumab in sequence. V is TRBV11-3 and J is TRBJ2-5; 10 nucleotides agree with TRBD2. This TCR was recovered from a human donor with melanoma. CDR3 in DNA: TGTGCCAGCAGCTTAGATAATGCCCCGGGACTAGCGTTCCAAGAGACCCAGTACTTC. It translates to CASSLDNAPGLAFQETQYF.